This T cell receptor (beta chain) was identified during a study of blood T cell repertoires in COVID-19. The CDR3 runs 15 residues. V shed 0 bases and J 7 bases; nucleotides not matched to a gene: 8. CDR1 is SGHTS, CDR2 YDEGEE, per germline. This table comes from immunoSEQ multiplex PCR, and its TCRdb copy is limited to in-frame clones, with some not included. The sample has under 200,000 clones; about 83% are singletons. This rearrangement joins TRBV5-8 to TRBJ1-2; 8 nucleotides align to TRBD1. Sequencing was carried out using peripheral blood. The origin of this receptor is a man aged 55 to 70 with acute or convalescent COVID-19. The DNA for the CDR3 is TGTGCCAGCAGCTTGGGAAGGGGGACAGGCTCTGGCTACACCTTC. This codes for CASSLGRGTGSGYTF.